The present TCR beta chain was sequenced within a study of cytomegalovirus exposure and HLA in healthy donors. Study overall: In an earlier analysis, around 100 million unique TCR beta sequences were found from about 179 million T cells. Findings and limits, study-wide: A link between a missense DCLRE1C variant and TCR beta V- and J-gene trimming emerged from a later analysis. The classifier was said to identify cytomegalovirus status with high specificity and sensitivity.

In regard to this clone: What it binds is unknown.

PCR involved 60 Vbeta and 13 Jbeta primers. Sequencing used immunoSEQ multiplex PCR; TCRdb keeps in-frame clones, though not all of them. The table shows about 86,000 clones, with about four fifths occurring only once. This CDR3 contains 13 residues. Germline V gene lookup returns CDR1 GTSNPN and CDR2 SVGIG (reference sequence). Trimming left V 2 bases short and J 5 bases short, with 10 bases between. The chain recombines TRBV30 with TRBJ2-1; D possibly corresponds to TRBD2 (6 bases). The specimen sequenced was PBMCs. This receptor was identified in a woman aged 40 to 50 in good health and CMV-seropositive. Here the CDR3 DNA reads TGTGCCTGGAGTCACGGGGGAAACAATGAGCAGTTCTTC. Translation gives CAWSHGGNNEQFF.